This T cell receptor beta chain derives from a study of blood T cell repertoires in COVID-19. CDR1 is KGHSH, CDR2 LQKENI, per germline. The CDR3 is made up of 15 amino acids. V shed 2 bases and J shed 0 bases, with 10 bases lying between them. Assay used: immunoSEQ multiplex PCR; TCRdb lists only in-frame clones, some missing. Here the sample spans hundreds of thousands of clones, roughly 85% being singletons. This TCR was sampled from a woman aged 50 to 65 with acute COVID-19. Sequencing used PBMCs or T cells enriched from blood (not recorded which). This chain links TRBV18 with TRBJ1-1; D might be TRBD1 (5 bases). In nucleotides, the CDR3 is TGTGCCAGCTCACCAGGGGCGGATATGAACACTGAAGCTTTCTTT. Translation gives CASSPGADMNTEAFF.